The clone carrying this T cell receptor beta chain was found once. The junction and the germline gene differ at one end; a read error may be behind it. Extraction of RNA together with DNA used roughly 18-32 mg of unsorted bulk tissue. Donors underwent surgery for histopathologically diagnosed primary liver carcinoma. With 500 ng total RNA as template and a constant-region primer, TCR beta cDNA was made. Each TCR beta library was derived from three nested multiplex PCR rounds that employed slightly modified ARM-PCR. The first two PCR rounds used TRBV1-TRBV30 primers with a Cbeta primer, roughly 10 cycles each. In TCRdb, the multiplex PCR reads were re-called with MiXCR into one record per CDR3 protein. The table includes over 35,000 distinct CDR3 sequences, 70% to 85% detected once. In germline, CDR1 is MDHEN, CDR2 SYDVKM. CDR3 size: 16 residues. The data are from a study of tumor-infiltrating lymphocytes in primary liver carcinoma.

The rearrangement links TRBV28 to TRBJ1-1, with 8 bases lining up with TRBD1. The receptor was isolated from a man aged 40-55 years with primary liver carcinoma and hepatitis B virus infection. Material: liver tumor tissue from sampling region 4. Subset of the sample: tumor region T4, right-lateral pole. CDR3 loop: CVSSIPGGAGNTEAFF. The CDR3 DNA follows: TGTGTCAGCAGCATTCCAGGGGGCGCTGGGAACACTGAAGCTTTCTTT.